This T cell receptor (beta chain) was documented in a study of shared clonotypes between healthy human individuals (dated by TCRdb to 2018 to 2021). Concerning the study at large: The cohort comprised two women and three men aged 18 to 49 years. For each donor, CD4 naive and CD4 memory were each given three plates, CD8 naive was given two plates, and CD8 memory was given one plate. To estimate repertoire size and how much clonotype sharing occurs between individuals, the study deeply sequenced the blood TCR repertoires of several healthy adults. To increase sequencing depth and limit assay-specific biases, TCR repertoire library preparation and sequencing were carried out by different laboratories using diverse techniques. Per donor, leukapheresis produced somewhere between about 0.94 and 9.5 billion PBMCs. Results and caveats for the whole study, not just this receptor: Because the study included a small number of donors, the genetic and exposure-history diversity represented was limited. Even with the large sequencing depth, rarefaction of the sorted-subset datasets indicated that sequencing was incomplete. Based on pairwise subsampling, the degree of clonotype sharing among donors was expected to be affected by sequencing depth. Across four donors, approximately 5% of naive CD4, 3.5% of naive CD8, 2% to 2.5% of memory CD4, and roughly 0.4% of memory CD8 clonotypes were shared. Estimated clonotype richness was generally larger for naive than for memory subsets. Compared with non-shared clonotypes, clonotypes shared by all four sorted-subset donors had higher generation probabilities. Sampling was restricted to blood, and TCR repertoires in tissues likely differ from the TCR repertoires found in blood.

The germline V gene (reference sequence) specifies MNHNY as CDR1 and SVGAGI as CDR2. From cysteine to phenylalanine, the CDR3 is 14 amino acids long. The kept DNA is CDR3 alone, 42 bases in frame from the first base. V and J are truncated by 3 bases and 3 bases respectively, leaving an intervening sequence of 11 bases. Donors were healthy HIV-negative adults with no recently reported acute infections or vaccinations. Only Caucasian adults living in Nashville, Tennessee, USA were represented among the donors. CD4+ T cells were enriched through magnetic negative selection, after which naive cells were positively selected on CD45RA and the remaining negative fraction served as the memory subset. Blood was obtained by leukapheresis, after which PBMCs were separated by Ficoll-Histopaque density gradient centrifugation and cryopreserved in liquid nitrogen vapor phase. Purity and quantity of every magnetically sorted T cell population were checked by analytical flow cytometry. Genomic DNA was isolated from each sorted fraction and quantified by UV absorbance on a Nanodrop 2000c.

Using the deep immunoSEQ assay, multiplex PCR amplified TCR CDR3 regions from genomic DNA. Extracted genomic DNA from each cell subset was spread evenly across all wells of several immunoSEQ 96-well plates, with each plate serving as a replicate. For sorted subsets, 150 to 250 ng of genomic DNA, equivalent to 25,000 to 35,000 T cell genomes, went into each replicate PCR. Purified libraries were measured with a Qubit 3.0 fluorometer, size-checked on a Bioanalyzer 2100, and measured again with the KAPA Library Quantification kit. Every immunoSEQ 96-well plate was sequenced on a separate single-read 150-cycle Illumina NextSeq 550 flow cell. Processing in the source paper ran as follows. Because only junctional sequences without quality scores were contained in the immunoSEQ output, filtering matching that applied to full-length reads could not be performed. Sequences were annotated with PyIR, a Python wrapper for IgBLAST v1.9, using IMGT germline references to assign V/J genes and CDR3. Reads with weak V/J assignments (E-value above 1e-6), missing CDR3, stop codons, out-of-frame junctions, or ambiguous translated residues were removed. V3J clonotypes were defined by identical inferred V gene, J gene, and CDR3 amino acid sequence. To compute the percentage overlap between repertoires, the number of shared unique clonotypes was divided by the size of the smaller repertoire. Richness of each repertoire was evaluated using RTK rarefaction, the Chao1 estimator, and Recon v2.1 estimates of unobserved clonotypes. OLGA was used to compute generation probabilities for all TCRbeta clonotypes that the gDNA method yielded from a few donors. TCRdb stores this immuneACCESS table with in-frame sequences only. Part of the clones is absent; in the studies checked, under half of the shortfall reflects unresolved V genes, and no reason is known for the rest. The D gene and trimming were derived from the DNA, and the V and J assignments and clone size from that table. The sample contains about 2 million clones, 85% to 95% of them found a single time. In total, the top ten clones hold more than 0.1% of the sample.

To note about this clone: Its cognate antigen has yet to be identified. Base qualities are not recorded, but no much larger clone differs from it by a single base.

Sequencing was done on a sample of naive CD4+ T cells sorted from blood. The sample's cell subset or site label is to be understood as: CD45RA+ positively selected. Recombination joined TRBV6-6 with TRBJ1-2, with the D segment identity uncertain. The source is a man between 18 and 29 years old in good health. The bases are TGTGCCAGCAGTTATTTTAAAGGCGACTATGGCTACACCTTC. This codes for CASSYFKGDYGYTF.